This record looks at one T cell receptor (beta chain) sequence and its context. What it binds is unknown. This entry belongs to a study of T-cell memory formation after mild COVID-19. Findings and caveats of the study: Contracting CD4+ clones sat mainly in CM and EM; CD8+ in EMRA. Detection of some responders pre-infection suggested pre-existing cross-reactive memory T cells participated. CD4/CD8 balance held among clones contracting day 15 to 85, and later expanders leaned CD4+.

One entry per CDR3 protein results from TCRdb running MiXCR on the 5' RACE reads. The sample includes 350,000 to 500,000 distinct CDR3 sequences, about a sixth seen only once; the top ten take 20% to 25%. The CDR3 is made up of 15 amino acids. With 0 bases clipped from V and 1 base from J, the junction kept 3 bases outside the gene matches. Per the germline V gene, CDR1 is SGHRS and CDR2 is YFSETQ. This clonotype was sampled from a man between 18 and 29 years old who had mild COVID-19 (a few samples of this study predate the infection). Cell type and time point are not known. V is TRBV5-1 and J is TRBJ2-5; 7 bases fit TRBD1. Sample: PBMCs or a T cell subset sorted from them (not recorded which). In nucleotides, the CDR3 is TGCGCCAGCAGCTTGGGGACAGGCCTCCAAGAGACCCAGTACTTC. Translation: CASSLGTGLQETQYF. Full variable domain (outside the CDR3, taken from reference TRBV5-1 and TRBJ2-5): KAGVTQTPRYLIKTRGQQVTLSCSPISGHRSVSWYQQTPGQGLQFLFEYFSETQRNKGNFPGRFSGRQFSNSRSEMNVSTLELGDSALYLCASSLGTGLQETQYFGPGTRLLVL.